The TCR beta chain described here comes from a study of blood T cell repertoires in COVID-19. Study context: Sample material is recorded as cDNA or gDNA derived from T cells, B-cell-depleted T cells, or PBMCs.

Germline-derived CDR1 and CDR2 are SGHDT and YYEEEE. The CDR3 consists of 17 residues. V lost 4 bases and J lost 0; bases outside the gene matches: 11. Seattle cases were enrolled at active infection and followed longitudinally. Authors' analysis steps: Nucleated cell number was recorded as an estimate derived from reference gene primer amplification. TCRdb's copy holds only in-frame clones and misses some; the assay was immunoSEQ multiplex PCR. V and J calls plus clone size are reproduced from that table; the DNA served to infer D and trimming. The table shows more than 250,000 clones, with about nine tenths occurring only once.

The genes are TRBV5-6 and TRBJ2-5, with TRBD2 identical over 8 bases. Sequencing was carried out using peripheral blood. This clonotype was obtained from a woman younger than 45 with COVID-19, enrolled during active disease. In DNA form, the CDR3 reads TGTGCCAGCAGCCGGGGACTAGTCGTGGGGTACCAAGAGACCCAGTACTTC. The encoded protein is CASSRGLVVGYQETQYF.